Presented here are 24 T cell receptor beta chains from one specimen sequenced in a study of T cells after yellow fever vaccination. MiXCR, applied by TCRdb to the 5' RACE reads, yields one record per CDR3 protein. The top ten clones hold about 24% of a sample with about 52,000 distinct CDR3 sequences, less than 8.5% of them seen once. This sample comprised CD8+ T cells not binding an NS4B(214-222) dextramer, sorted from PBMCs, obtained roughly 47 days after the first yellow fever vaccination. Every receptor here comes from a man younger than 35 who received the YFV17D yellow fever vaccine.

The V and J genes are TRBV4-2 and TRBJ1-6, with D unresolved. Trimming shortened V by 2 bases and J by 0 bases, and 11 bases separated the two germline ends. Germline lookup yields CDR1 LGHNA and CDR2 YNFKEQ. This CDR3 comprises 17 residues. As DNA, the CDR3 is TGTGCCAGCAGCCAACCCGCACCAAGCTCCTATAATTCACCCCTCCACTTT. This sequence encodes CASSQPAPSSYNSPLHF.

This clonotype turned up a few times. This chain uses TRBV12-3 or TRBV12-4 with TRBJ2-7; tentative D call: TRBD1 (6 bases). This CDR3 has 12 amino acids. V dropped 6 bases and J dropped 2 bases, with 8 bases sitting between them. CDR3 amino acids: CASRGDTYEQYV. For the CDR3, the DNA is TGTGCCAGCAGGGGGGACACCTACGAGCAGTACGTC.

The chain recombines TRBV19 with TRBJ1-5; D is ambiguous. Germline CDR1 reads LNHDA; CDR2 reads SQIVND (reference sequence). The CDR3 is 13 residues long. Trimming stripped 4 bases from V and 5 bases from J, with 9 bases between. CDR3 amino acids: CASSRSPYQPQHF. The CDR3 coding sequence is TGTGCCAGTAGTAGGTCTCCGTATCAGCCCCAGCATTTT.

The gene calls are TRBV10-3 and TRBJ1-1; 12 bases map to TRBD1. Germline trimming cut 6 bases from V and 4 bases from J; bases unmatched to any gene: 3. The CDR3 is 14 amino acids. The germline V gene encodes CDR1 ENHRY and CDR2 SYGVKD. This chain's CDR3 is CAIRPGQGATEAFF. The CDR3, as DNA: TGTGCCATCAGACCGGGACAGGGGGCCACTGAAGCTTTCTTT.

The chain recombines TRBV15 with TRBJ1-6; no clear D gene. This CDR3 spans 12 amino acids. Trimming shortened V by 3 bases and J by 6 bases, and 3 bases separated the two germline ends. Germline values: CDR1 LNHNV, CDR2 YYDKDF (reference sequence). The CDR3 here is CATSSSNSPLHF. In nucleotides, the CDR3 is TGTGCCACCAGCAGTTCTAATTCACCCCTCCACTTT.

The table lists this clonotype with many counts. The chain couples TRBV24-1 to TRBJ2-2; the D gene is possibly TRBD1 (5 bases). The germline V and J ends were trimmed by 7 bases and 2 bases, with 10 bases remaining between them. The CDR3 contains 14 residues. Per germline, CDR1 KGHDR and CDR2 SFDVKD. CDR3 protein: CATRGDGNTGELFF. CDR3 nucleotides: TGTGCCACCAGAGGGGATGGAAACACCGGGGAGCTGTTTTTT.

This clonotype appeared a few times. V is TRBV4-2 and J is TRBJ2-3, with D tentatively TRBD1 (6 bases). V was shortened by 1 base and J by 9 bases, with 11 bases between the two germline ends. Germline loops: CDR1 LGHNA, CDR2 YNFKEQ. The CDR3 length is 13 residues. CDR3 sequence reads: CASSQGGTGTQYF. CDR3 nucleotides: TGTGCCAGCAGCCAAGGGGGCACAGGGACGCAGTATTTT.

J is TRBJ2-1 and V is TRBV20-1, with TRBD2 identical over 10 bases. The V gene's germline CDR1 is DFQATT and CDR2 SNEGSKA (reference sequence). The CDR3 is 15 amino acids. Trimming cost V 6 bases and J 4 bases; bases outside gene matches: 9. The CDR3 reads CSARSGGAFYNEQFF. CDR3 nucleotides: TGCAGTGCGAGGAGCGGGGGGGCGTTTTACAATGAGCAGTTCTTC.

On this clonotype itself: Given a much more abundant clone one base away, this may be a read error. The chain is built from TRBV29-1 and TRBJ2-1; maybe TRBD1 (6 bases). V was pared by 3 bases and J by 2 bases, with 17 bases between. The CDR3 loop spans 16 amino acids. CDR1 and CDR2 from the germline V gene are SQVTM and ANQGSEA. The CDR3 DNA sequence: TGCAGCGTTGATGGGATATGGGACAAGGCCTACAATGAGCAGTTCTTC. Translated: CSVDGIWDKAYNEQFF.

This clonotype was seen at least ten times. The chain couples TRBV12-3 or TRBV12-4 to TRBJ2-3; D gene ambiguous. Trimming shortened V by 6 bases and J by 0 bases, and 13 bases separated the two germline ends. This CDR3 has 15 residues. CDR3 in DNA: TGTGCCAGCAGCCTTAGGCCCCCTAGCACAGATACGCAGTATTTT. Encoded protein: CASSLRPPSTDTQYF.

This clonotype occurred a few times. V gene TRBV7-9 combines with J gene TRBJ2-7, with 8 nucleotides matching TRBD1. Germline V CDR1 and CDR2: SEHNR, FQNEAQ (reference sequence). J gave up 4 bases and V 4 bases, and 15 bases lay outside the gene matches. The CDR3 has 17 amino acids. The CDR3 here is CASSSKTGDIHLYEQYF. The CDR3 region has the DNA TGTGCCAGCAGCTCTAAGACAGGGGATATTCACCTTTACGAGCAGTACTTC.

This clonotype has ten or more counts. The rearrangement uses TRBV6-1 and TRBJ2-1; D is tentatively TRBD1 or TRBD2 (5 bases each). Trimming stripped 8 bases from V and 0 bases from J, with 14 bases between. The CDR3 is 15 amino acids. Germline CDR1 is MNHNS and CDR2 is SASEGT. Here the CDR3 reads CASRDGGYSYNEQFF. The CDR3, as DNA: TGTGCCAGCCGCGATGGGGGATACTCCTACAATGAGCAGTTCTTC.

CDR3 amino acids: CASSSNSYGYTF. The CDR3 bases are TGTGCCAGCAGCAGCAACAGCTATGGCTACACCTTC. The V gene is TRBV9, the J gene TRBJ1-2; no definite D call. Germline V gene sequence: CDR1 SGDLS, CDR2 YYNGEE. The CDR3 extends over 12 amino acids. V dropped 4 bases and J dropped 4 bases, with 8 bases sitting between them.

This clonotype was picked up a small number of times. This chain connects TRBV4-1 to TRBJ1-3; perhaps TRBD1 as D (5 bases). Per germline, CDR1 MGHRA and CDR2 YSYEKL. V lost 4 bases and J lost 3, with 16 bases in between. The CDR3 totals 16 residues. DNA for the CDR3: TGCGCCAGCAGCCCGAGGCAGGGCTCGGATGGAAACACCATATATTTT. Amino acid sequence: CASSPRQGSDGNTIYF.

This clonotype showed up many times. J is TRBJ1-1 and V is TRBV10-3; D uncertain. CDR3 size: 14 residues. V lost 2 bases and J 1 base, leaving 8 bases between the germline ends. CDR1 is ENHRY and CDR2 is SYGVKD in the germline V gene. CDR3 amino acids: CAISENGENTEAFF. The DNA of the CDR3 is TGTGCCATCAGTGAGAACGGGGAGAACACTGAAGCTTTCTTT.

This clonotype appeared a single time. The chain links TRBV20-1 to TRBJ2-1; D might be TRBD1 (6 bases). Germline V gene sequence: CDR1 DFQATT, CDR2 SNEGSKA (reference sequence). This CDR3 is 14 amino acids long. V was clipped by 5 bases and J by 8 bases, with 19 bases between them. CDR3 in amino acids: CSARDTRLGDEQFF. The CDR3 DNA follows: TGCAGTGCTCGGGACACCCGTCTCGGTGATGAGCAGTTCTTC.

This clonotype was seen a handful of times. The chain combines TRBV15 with TRBJ2-7, with 10 bases aligning to TRBD1. CDR3 length: 14 amino acids. The germline V gene has CDR1 LNHNV and CDR2 YYDKDF (reference sequence). V lost 3 bases and J lost 3; bases outside the gene matches: 2. CDR3 sequence reads: CATSRGDRGYEQYF. The CDR3 coding sequence is TGTGCCACCAGCAGGGGGGACAGGGGCTACGAGCAGTACTTC. The variable domain in full, with the rest retrieved from reference TRBV15 and TRBJ2-7, is DAMVIQNPRYQVTQFGKPVTLSCSQTLNHNVMYWYQQKSSQAPKLLFHYYDKDFNNEADTPDNFQSRRPNTSFCFLDIRSPGLGDTAMYLCATSRGDRGYEQYFGPGTRLTVT.

In its sample, this clonotype was seen a few times. The chain employs TRBV5-1 and TRBJ1-4; 8 positions match TRBD1. In germline, CDR1 is SGHRS, CDR2 YFSETQ. The CDR3 is 17 amino acids. The trim removed 5 bases at V and 7 bases at J, leaving 16 bases unmatched. CDR3 nucleotides: TGCGCCAGCAGGGGTCCCGAGGTTGGACAGGGAGGTGAAAAACTGTTTTTT. Protein product: CASRGPEVGQGGEKLFF.

This clonotype was seen a single time. J is TRBJ2-1 and V is TRBV12-5, with D maybe TRBD2 (6 bases). CDR3 length equals 17 residues. Germline V CDR1 and CDR2: LGHNT, FRNRAP. The CDR3 is CASTKHVPGGAYNEQFF. CDR3 bases: TGTGCCTCCACCAAGCACGTCCCCGGGGGAGCGTACAATGAGCAGTTCTTC.

This chain joins TRBV5-1 and TRBJ1-2, with 7 positions matching TRBD1. Looked up from germline, CDR1 is SGHRS and CDR2 is YFSETQ. CDR3 length equals 14 residues. Trimming cost V 4 bases and J 4 bases; bases outside gene matches: 7. CDR3 nucleotide sequence: TGCGCCAGCAGCCTCTCCGGGGACAGCTATGGCTACACCTTC. Residues: CASSLSGDSYGYTF.

The V call is TRBV27, the J call TRBJ2-1; no definite D call. CDR3 length equals 12 residues. Germline V lookup: CDR1 MNHEY, CDR2 SMNVEV (reference sequence). V was cut by 5 bases and J by 6 bases, with 8 bases left in between. DNA of the CDR3: TGTGCCAGCAGTCCCCCCCCCAATGAGCAGTTCTTC. Encoded protein: CASSPPPNEQFF.

In its sample, this clonotype was seen a few times. The gene calls are TRBV4-2 and TRBJ2-2; D tentatively fits TRBD1 or TRBD2 (5 bases each). The germline V gene has CDR1 LGHNA and CDR2 YNFKEQ. The ends were cut back, 3 bases at V and 2 bases at J, with 16 bases in the middle. There are 17 residues in the CDR3. Here the CDR3 DNA reads TGTGCCAGCAGCCAGAGGGAGTTCGGGACCAACACCGGGGAGCTGTTTTTT. This codes for CASSQREFGTNTGELFF.

This clonotype was counted at least ten times. V is TRBV7-9 and J is TRBJ2-2, with unresolved D. Germline V lookup: CDR1 SEHNR, CDR2 FQNEAQ (reference sequence). The CDR3 has 13 residues. The V end was cut by 5 bases, the J end by 5 bases, with 9 bases between. The CDR3 here is CASSVILTGELFF. The CDR3 DNA reads as TGTGCCAGCAGCGTCATTTTGACCGGGGAGCTGTTTTTT.

The rearrangement uses TRBV27 and TRBJ2-7, with a weak D call TRBD1 (6 bases). There are 15 residues in the CDR3. The germline V gene has CDR1 MNHEY and CDR2 SMNVEV (reference sequence). With 5 bases removed from V and 3 bases from J, the gap between germline ends came to 17 bases. CDR3 sequence: CASSPDAGAFYEQYV. CDR3 sequence (DNA): TGTGCCAGCAGTCCAGACGCAGGGGCTTTCTACGAGCAGTACGTC.